The clone carrying this T cell receptor (beta chain) has a handful of counts. Antigen specificity is unknown. CDR1 MNHEY and CDR2 SVGAGI come from the germline V gene. V was clipped by 3 bases and J by 3 bases; unmatched bases: 6. This CDR3 has 17 amino acids. The sample is drawn from a study of vaccination and CD4 T cells after COVID-19. About the study: Nasal swab PCR detected SARS-CoV-2 in convalescent patients; 8 or 9 had mild disease, one severe. The cells were exposed to overlapping spike peptides originating from SARS-CoV-2, HCoV-NL63, HCoV-OC43 and HCoV-229E for stimulation.

Regarding treatment: roughly 10-day PBMC culture with coronavirus spike peptide pools or control peptides (ViraFEST assay). Oncomine TCR Beta short-read sequencing was applied to DNA from cultured CD4+ T cells. Each CDR3 protein gets one entry after TCRdb re-called the PCR reads with MiXCR. The data contain approximately 16,000 distinct CDR3 sequences, about 35% of them singletons. This receptor was obtained from a human donor with COVID-19. V gene TRBV6-5 combines with J gene TRBJ1-6; TRBD1 agrees at 9 bases. Sequences were obtained from cultured CD4+ T cells from blood. The CDR3 region has the DNA TGTGCCAGCAGTTATTCGGACAGGGGCAACTATAATTCACCCCTCCACTTT. Amino acids: CASSYSDRGNYNSPLHF.